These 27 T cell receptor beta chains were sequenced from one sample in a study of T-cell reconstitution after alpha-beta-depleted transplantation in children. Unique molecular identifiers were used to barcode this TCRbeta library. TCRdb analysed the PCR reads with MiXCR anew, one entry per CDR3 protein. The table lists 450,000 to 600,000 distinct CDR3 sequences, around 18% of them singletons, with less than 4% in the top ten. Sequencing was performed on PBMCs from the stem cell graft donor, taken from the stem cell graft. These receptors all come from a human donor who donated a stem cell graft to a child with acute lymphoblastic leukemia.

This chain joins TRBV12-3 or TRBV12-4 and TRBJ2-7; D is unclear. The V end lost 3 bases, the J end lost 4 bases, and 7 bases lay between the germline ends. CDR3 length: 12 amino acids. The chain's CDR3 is CASSFLPYEQYF. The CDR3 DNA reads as TGTGCCAGCAGTTTCCTCCCGTACGAGCAGTACTTC.

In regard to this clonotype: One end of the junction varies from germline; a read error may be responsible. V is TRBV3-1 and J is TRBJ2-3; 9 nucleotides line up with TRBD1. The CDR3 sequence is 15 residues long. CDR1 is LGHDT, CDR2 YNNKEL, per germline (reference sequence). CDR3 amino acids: CACSHPTGGLDTQYF. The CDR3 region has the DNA TGTGCCTGCAGCCACCCGACAGGGGGGTTGGATACGCAGTATTTT.

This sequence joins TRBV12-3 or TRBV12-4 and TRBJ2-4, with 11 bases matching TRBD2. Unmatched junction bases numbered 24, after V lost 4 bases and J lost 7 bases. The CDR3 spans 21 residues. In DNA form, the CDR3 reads TGTGCCAGCAGTTCCCTGGTGAGGGGTGTAGCGGGAGGGACGGTGTCGAACATTCAGTACTTC. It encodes CASSSLVRGVAGGTVSNIQYF.

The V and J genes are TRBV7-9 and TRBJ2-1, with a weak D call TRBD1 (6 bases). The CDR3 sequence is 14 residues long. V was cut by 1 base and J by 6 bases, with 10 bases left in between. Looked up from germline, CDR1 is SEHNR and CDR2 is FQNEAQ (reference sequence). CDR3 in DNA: TGTGCCAGCAGCTTAGGGGGGCAGGCCAATGAGCAGTTCTTC. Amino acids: CASSLGGQANEQFF.

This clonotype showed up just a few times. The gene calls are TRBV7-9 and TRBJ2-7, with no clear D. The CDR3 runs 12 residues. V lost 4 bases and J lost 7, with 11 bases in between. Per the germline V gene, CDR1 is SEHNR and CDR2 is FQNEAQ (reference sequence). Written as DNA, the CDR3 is TGTGCCAGCAGCTCCATTGTGGTGGAGCAGTACTTC. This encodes CASSSIVVEQYF.

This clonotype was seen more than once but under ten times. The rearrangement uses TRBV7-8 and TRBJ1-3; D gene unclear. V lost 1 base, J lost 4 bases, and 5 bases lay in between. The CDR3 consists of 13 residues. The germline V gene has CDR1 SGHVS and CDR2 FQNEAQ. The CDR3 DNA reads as TGTGCCAGCAGCTTAGGACACGGAAACACCATATATTTT. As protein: CASSLGHGNTIYF.

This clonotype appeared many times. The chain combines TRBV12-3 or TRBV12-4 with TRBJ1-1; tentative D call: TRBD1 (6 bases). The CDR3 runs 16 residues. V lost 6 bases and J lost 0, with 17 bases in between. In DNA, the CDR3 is TGTGCCAGCAGAAGAGGACAGTTACGCATGAACACTGAAGCTTTCTTT. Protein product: CASRRGQLRMNTEAFF.

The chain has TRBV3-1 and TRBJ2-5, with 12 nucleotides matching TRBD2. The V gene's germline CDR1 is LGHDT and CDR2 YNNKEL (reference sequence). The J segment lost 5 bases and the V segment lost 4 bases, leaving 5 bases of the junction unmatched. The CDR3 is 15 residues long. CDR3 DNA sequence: TGTGCCAGCAGCCCGACTAGCGGGAGCGTGGAGACCCAGTACTTC. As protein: CASSPTSGSVETQYF.

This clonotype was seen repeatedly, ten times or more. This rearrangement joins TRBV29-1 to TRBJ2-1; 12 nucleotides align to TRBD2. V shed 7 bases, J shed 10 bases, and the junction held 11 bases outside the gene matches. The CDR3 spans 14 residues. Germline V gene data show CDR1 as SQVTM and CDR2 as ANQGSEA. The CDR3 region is CSGKLAGGPGEQFF. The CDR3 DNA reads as TGCAGCGGGAAACTAGCGGGAGGCCCAGGCGAGCAGTTCTTC.

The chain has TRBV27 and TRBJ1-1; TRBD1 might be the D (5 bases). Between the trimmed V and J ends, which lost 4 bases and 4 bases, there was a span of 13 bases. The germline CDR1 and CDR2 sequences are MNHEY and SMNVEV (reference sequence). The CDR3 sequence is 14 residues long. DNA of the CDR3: TGTGCCAGCAGTTCTCAGGGAGGGAGCACTGAAGCTTTCTTT. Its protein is CASSSQGGSTEAFF.

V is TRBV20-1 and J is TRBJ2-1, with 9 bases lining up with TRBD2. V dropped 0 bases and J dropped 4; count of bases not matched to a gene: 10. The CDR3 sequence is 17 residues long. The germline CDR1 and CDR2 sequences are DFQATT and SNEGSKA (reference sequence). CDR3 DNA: TGCAGTGCTAGAGATTACCAGCGGGAGGTCTTTTACAATGAGCAGTTCTTC. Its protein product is CSARDYQREVFYNEQFF.

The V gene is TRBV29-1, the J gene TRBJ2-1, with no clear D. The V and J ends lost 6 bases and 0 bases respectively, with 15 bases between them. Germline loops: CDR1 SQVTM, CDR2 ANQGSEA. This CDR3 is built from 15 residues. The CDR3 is CSVDSPLGSYNEQFF. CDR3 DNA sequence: TGCAGCGTCGATTCACCACTGGGCTCCTACAATGAGCAGTTCTTC.

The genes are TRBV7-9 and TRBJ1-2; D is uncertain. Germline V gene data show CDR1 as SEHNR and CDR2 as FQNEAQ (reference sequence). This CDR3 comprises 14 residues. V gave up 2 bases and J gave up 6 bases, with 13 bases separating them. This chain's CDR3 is CASSLRGLPDGYTF. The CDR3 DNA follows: TGTGCCAGCAGCTTACGAGGGTTACCCGATGGCTACACCTTC.

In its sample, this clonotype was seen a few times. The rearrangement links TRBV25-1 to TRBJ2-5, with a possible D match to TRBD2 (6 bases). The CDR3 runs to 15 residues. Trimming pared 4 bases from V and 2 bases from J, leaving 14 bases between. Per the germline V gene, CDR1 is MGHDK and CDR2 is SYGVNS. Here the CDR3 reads CASSGRRGFQETQYF. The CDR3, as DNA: TGTGCCAGCAGTGGAAGGAGGGGCTTTCAAGAGACCCAGTACTTC.

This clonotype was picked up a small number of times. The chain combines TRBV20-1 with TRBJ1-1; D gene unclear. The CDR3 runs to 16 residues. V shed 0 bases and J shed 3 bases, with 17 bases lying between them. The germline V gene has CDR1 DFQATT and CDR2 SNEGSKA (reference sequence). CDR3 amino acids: CSARDRGGRLDTEAFF. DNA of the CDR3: TGCAGTGCTAGAGATCGGGGAGGGCGCCTGGACACTGAAGCTTTCTTT.

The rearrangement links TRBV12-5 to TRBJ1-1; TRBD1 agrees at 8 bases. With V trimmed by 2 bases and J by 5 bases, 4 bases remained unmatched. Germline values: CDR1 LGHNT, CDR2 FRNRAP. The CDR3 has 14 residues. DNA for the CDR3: TGTGCTAGTGGTTTGACAGGGGGGAAGACTGAAGCTTTCTTT. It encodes CASGLTGGKTEAFF.

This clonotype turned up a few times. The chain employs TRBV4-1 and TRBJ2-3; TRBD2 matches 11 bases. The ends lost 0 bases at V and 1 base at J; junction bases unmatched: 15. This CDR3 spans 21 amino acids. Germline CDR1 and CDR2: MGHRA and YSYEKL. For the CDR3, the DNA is TGCGCCAGCAGCCAAGATCTTACCTGGACTAGCGGGTATCGTGGCACAGATACGCAGTATTTT. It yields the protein CASSQDLTWTSGYRGTDTQYF.

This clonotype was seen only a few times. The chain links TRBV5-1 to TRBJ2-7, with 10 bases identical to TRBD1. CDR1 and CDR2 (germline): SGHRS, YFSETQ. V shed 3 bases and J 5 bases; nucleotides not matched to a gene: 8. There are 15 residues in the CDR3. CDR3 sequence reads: CASSSRTGGPHEQYF. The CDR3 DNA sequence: TGCGCCAGCAGCTCCCGGACAGGGGGTCCCCACGAGCAGTACTTC.

In DNA form, the CDR3 reads TGTGCCAGCAGTTCTCGGGGTTTTGGTCACGAGCAGTACTTC. It codes for CASSSRGFGHEQYF. The gene calls are TRBV27 and TRBJ2-7; tentatively, D is TRBD2 (5 bases). Trimming shortened V by 4 bases and J by 5 bases, and 15 bases separated the two germline ends. The CDR3 spans 14 residues. The germline gives CDR1 MNHEY, CDR2 SMNVEV (reference sequence).

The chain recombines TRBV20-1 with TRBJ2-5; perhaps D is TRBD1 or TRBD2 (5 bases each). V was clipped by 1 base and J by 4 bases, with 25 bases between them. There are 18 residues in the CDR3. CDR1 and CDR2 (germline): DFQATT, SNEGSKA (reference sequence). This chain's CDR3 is CSARGWVRATRVVETQYF. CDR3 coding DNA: TGCAGTGCTAGAGGTTGGGTCAGGGCCACTAGGGTGGTAGAGACCCAGTACTTC.

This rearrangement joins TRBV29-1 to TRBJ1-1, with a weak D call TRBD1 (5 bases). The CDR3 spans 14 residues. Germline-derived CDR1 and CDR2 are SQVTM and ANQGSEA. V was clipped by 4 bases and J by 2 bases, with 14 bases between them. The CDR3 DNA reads TGCAGCGTTGTGGGGGGGTCCCTCAACACTGAAGCTTTCTTT. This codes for CSVVGGSLNTEAFF.

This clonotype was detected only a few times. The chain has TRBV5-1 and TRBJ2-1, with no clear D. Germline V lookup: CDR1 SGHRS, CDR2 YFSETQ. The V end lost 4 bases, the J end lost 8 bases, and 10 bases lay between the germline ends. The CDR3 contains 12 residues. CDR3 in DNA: TGCGCCAGCAGCCCTCGACCCGATGAGCAGTTCTTC. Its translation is CASSPRPDEQFF.

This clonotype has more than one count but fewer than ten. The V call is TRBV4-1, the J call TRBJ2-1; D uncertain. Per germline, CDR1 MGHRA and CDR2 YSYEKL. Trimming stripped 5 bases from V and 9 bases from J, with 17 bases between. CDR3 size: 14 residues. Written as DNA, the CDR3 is TGCGCCAGCAGCACGGGCCCCCGACCGGGTGAGCAGTTCTTC. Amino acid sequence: CASSTGPRPGEQFF.

The CDR3 DNA is TGTGCCAGCAGCTCCCACCTCCAGGGGTTGGGTGCTTTCTTT. It is translated as CASSSHLQGLGAFF. J is TRBJ1-1 and V is TRBV13; tentatively, D is TRBD1 (6 bases). V dropped 4 bases and J dropped 11 bases, with 20 bases sitting between them. This CDR3 is built from 14 residues. Looked up from germline, CDR1 is PRHDT and CDR2 is FYEKMQ (reference sequence).

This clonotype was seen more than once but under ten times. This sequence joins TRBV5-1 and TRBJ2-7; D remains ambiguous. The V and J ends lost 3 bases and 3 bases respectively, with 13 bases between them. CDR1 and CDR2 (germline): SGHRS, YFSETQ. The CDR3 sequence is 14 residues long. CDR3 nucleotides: TGCGCCAGCAGCTACCTGGGCGGCAACTACGAGCAGTACTTC. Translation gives CASSYLGGNYEQYF.

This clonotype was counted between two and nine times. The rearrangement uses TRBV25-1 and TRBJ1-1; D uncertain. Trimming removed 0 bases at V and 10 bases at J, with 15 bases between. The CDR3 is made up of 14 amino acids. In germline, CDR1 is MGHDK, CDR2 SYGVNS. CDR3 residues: CASSEYIGIEGAFF. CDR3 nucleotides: TGTGCCAGCAGTGAATATATAGGGATTGAGGGAGCTTTCTTT.

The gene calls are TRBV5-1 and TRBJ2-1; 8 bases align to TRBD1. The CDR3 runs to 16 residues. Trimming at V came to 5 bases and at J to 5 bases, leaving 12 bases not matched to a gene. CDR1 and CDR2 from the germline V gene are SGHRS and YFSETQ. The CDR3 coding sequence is TGCGCCAGCAGTTCCCACCCGGGACAGGTGGACAATGAGCAGTTCTTC. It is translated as CASSSHPGQVDNEQFF. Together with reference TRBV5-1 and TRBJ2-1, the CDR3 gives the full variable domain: KAGVTQTPRYLIKTRGQQVTLSCSPISGHRSVSWYQQTPGQGLQFLFEYFSETQRNKGNFPGRFSGRQFSNSRSEMNVSTLELGDSALYLCASSSHPGQVDNEQFFGPGTRLTVL.